This paragraph reports one TCR beta chain. The antigen is unknown. The primer mix had 60 Vbeta and 13 Jbeta primers. Repertoires were generated with immunoSEQ multiplex PCR, while TCRdb's copy carries only in-frame clones and drops some. This sample has some 120,000 clones; roughly 83% occur once, and the top ten carry approximately 4%. The record originates from a study of cytomegalovirus exposure and HLA in healthy donors. At the time of sampling, donors were nominally healthy, though unrecorded immune exposures were likely. This CDR3 is 16 amino acids long. Losses at the gene ends were 6 bases for V and 6 bases for J; bases not matched to a gene: 10. Germline V gene data show CDR1 as MNHEY and CDR2 as SMNVEV (reference sequence). Study-level points and caveats: Around 160 TCR beta chains were listed as cytomegalovirus-associated. CMV serostatus was the only immune exposure information that was available. As a later analysis showed, a missense DCLRE1C variant was linked to trimming of TCR beta V- and J-genes.

The chain employs TRBV27 and TRBJ2-2; 10 bases fit TRBD2. Sequencing used PBMCs. The sequence was collected from a man aged 30 to 39 in good health and CMV-seropositive. The CDR3 here is CASRPLAGVASGELFF. For the CDR3, the DNA is TGTGCCAGCAGGCCCCTAGCGGGGGTCGCTTCCGGGGAGCTGTTTTTT.